This entry is about one TCR beta chain. Germline V CDR1 and CDR2: SGHNT, YYREEE (reference sequence). With 3 bases clipped from V and 7 bases from J, the junction kept 10 bases outside the gene matches. This CDR3 contains 15 residues. TCRdb keeps only in-frame clones here, not all; method: immunoSEQ multiplex PCR. The table lists 150,000 to 200,000 clones, about 90% of them singletons. The sample comes from a study of blood T cell repertoires in COVID-19. The chain is built from TRBV5-4 and TRBJ2-7, with 10 nucleotides matching TRBD2. What was sequenced was peripheral blood. The receptor was derived from a man aged 55 to 70 with active or convalescent COVID-19. The CDR3 DNA is TGTGCCAGCAGCTCTAGCGGGGGCACCTCTGGAGAGCAGTACTTC. It translates to CASSSSGGTSGEQYF.